Listed below are T cell receptor beta chains from one sample, sequenced in a study of T-cell reconstitution after alpha-beta-depleted transplantation in children. TCRdb analysed the PCR reads with MiXCR anew, one entry per CDR3 protein. The table shows 200,000 to 250,000 distinct CDR3 sequences, with about 6.6% occurring only once. The sequencing here drew on PBMCs, taken before TCRalphabeta/CD19-depleted stem cell transplant. These receptors all stem from a boy aged 2 to 9 with acute lymphoblastic leukemia, due to receive a stem cell transplant. The CDR3 runs from the conserved cysteine through the conserved F or W.

cdr3_aa: CSARVPSGGRDTDTQYF; v_call: TRBV20-1; j_call: TRBJ2-3
cdr3_aa: CASSPGGAEQYF; v_call: TRBV28; j_call: TRBJ2-7
cdr3_aa: CSVKVSTTDTQYF; v_call: TRBV29-1; j_call: TRBJ2-3
cdr3_aa: CSVEDMEGLANYGYTF; v_call: TRBV29-1; j_call: TRBJ1-2
cdr3_aa: CASSLSGGGPDTQYF; v_call: TRBV11-2; j_call: TRBJ2-3
cdr3_aa: CAIHEGGGLYFTNYGYTF; v_call: TRBV28; j_call: TRBJ1-2
cdr3_aa: CASTIHNDRDPEQFF; v_call: TRBV7-2; j_call: TRBJ2-1
cdr3_aa: CASSLSPAGAYNEQFF; v_call: TRBV12-3/TRBV12-4; j_call: TRBJ2-1
cdr3_aa: CASSRGDRSRIQYF; v_call: TRBV7-8; j_call: TRBJ2-4
cdr3_aa: CASSLRRNTEAFF; v_call: TRBV6-2/TRBV6-3; j_call: TRBJ1-1
cdr3_aa: CAISSDPGGSEQFF; v_call: TRBV10-3; j_call: TRBJ2-1
cdr3_aa: CSVTGFDTGELFF; v_call: TRBV29-1; j_call: TRBJ2-2
cdr3_aa: CASSVDATVYYNEQFF; v_call: TRBV9; j_call: TRBJ2-1
cdr3_aa: CASSPPDQRITSTDTQYF; v_call: TRBV18; j_call: TRBJ2-3
cdr3_aa: CASIIGATGKETQYF; v_call: TRBV5-8; j_call: TRBJ2-5
cdr3_aa: CSVGGQSSEQYF; v_call: TRBV29-1; j_call: TRBJ2-7
cdr3_aa: CSATRLRSDGQYF; v_call: TRBV20-1; j_call: TRBJ2-3
cdr3_aa: CASLVRGIQYF; v_call: TRBV12-3/TRBV12-4; j_call: TRBJ2-4
cdr3_aa: CASSQEGGTGNYGYTF; v_call: TRBV4-3; j_call: TRBJ1-2
cdr3_aa: CASRTGLAGGGEQFF; v_call: TRBV12-3/TRBV12-4; j_call: TRBJ2-1
cdr3_aa: CASSSLYGGRDTGELFF; v_call: TRBV19; j_call: TRBJ2-2
cdr3_aa: CAGTNSNQPQHF; v_call: TRBV28; j_call: TRBJ1-5
cdr3_aa: CASSQGRNLAKNIQYF; v_call: TRBV5-1; j_call: TRBJ2-4
cdr3_aa: CASSDLRRLNTEAFF; v_call: TRBV6-1; j_call: TRBJ1-1
cdr3_aa: CSAPLSAAEAFF; v_call: TRBV20-1; j_call: TRBJ1-1
cdr3_aa: CASSLGGARNTGELFF; v_call: TRBV7-9; j_call: TRBJ2-2
cdr3_aa: CASSVAGYQETQYF; v_call: TRBV9; j_call: TRBJ2-5
cdr3_aa: CASSPAVGAVNNEQYF; v_call: TRBV4-2; j_call: TRBJ2-7
cdr3_aa: CASSQIRDSGGNQPQHF; v_call: TRBV4-1; j_call: TRBJ1-5
cdr3_aa: CTISFESGEVFF; v_call: TRBV12-3/TRBV12-4; j_call: TRBJ2-2
cdr3_aa: CSVVHLLGYTF; v_call: TRBV29-1; j_call: TRBJ1-2
cdr3_aa: CASSVGGRGQETQYF; v_call: TRBV27; j_call: TRBJ2-5
cdr3_aa: CASSYGAGVSSYNEQFF; v_call: TRBV6-2/TRBV6-3; j_call: TRBJ2-1
cdr3_aa: CSASPKATGGETQYF; v_call: TRBV20-1; j_call: TRBJ2-5
cdr3_aa: CASSVGSGGAADTQYF; v_call: TRBV9; j_call: TRBJ2-3
cdr3_aa: CSAWRDGPYEQYF; v_call: TRBV20-1; j_call: TRBJ2-7
cdr3_aa: CATQDRTEAFF; v_call: TRBV27; j_call: TRBJ1-1
cdr3_aa: CASSVFVRQGSGANVLTF; v_call: TRBV7-8; j_call: TRBJ2-6
cdr3_aa: CASSLQIDTQYF; v_call: TRBV2; j_call: TRBJ2-3
cdr3_aa: CASSPRERDRSSYEQYF; v_call: TRBV7-2; j_call: TRBJ2-7
cdr3_aa: CSVEGRGDRGGYTF; v_call: TRBV29-1; j_call: TRBJ1-2
cdr3_aa: CSARDTGGSYEQYF; v_call: TRBV20-1; j_call: TRBJ2-7
cdr3_aa: CSSWGTSGRARGNEQFF; v_call: TRBV29-1; j_call: TRBJ2-1
cdr3_aa: CATSTFGGNPYEQYF; v_call: TRBV24-1; j_call: TRBJ2-7
cdr3_aa: CASSPLGYEQYF; v_call: TRBV12-3/TRBV12-4; j_call: TRBJ2-7
cdr3_aa: CSAFLTSGRAMGQFF; v_call: TRBV20-1; j_call: TRBJ2-1
cdr3_aa: CASSLEGLGSNEQFF; v_call: TRBV11-2; j_call: TRBJ2-1
cdr3_aa: CASRKQGLNYGYTF; v_call: TRBV6-2/TRBV6-3; j_call: TRBJ1-2
cdr3_aa: CASSKLSGGAQGDEQFF; v_call: TRBV3-1; j_call: TRBJ2-1
cdr3_aa: CSARSGEQFF; v_call: TRBV20-1; j_call: TRBJ2-1
cdr3_aa: CSARNRRADDTQYF; v_call: TRBV20-1; j_call: TRBJ2-3
cdr3_aa: CASTVASPDTQYF; v_call: TRBV7-2; j_call: TRBJ2-3
cdr3_aa: CAISETGTSGIDTQYF; v_call: TRBV10-3; j_call: TRBJ2-3
cdr3_aa: CASSLPGTAYEQYF; v_call: TRBV28; j_call: TRBJ2-7
cdr3_aa: CSGRGHGSYNEQFF; v_call: TRBV29-1; j_call: TRBJ2-1
cdr3_aa: CASSLMGPNYEQYF; v_call: TRBV28; j_call: TRBJ2-7
cdr3_aa: CASSGLAGDTQYF; v_call: TRBV6-1; j_call: TRBJ2-3
cdr3_aa: CASSFLNSGETQYF; v_call: TRBV12-3/TRBV12-4; j_call: TRBJ2-5